Presented here are 14 T cell receptor beta chains from one specimen sequenced in a study of CD8+CD57+ T cells in acquired aplastic anemia (dated by TCRdb to 2017 to 2018). Sequenced on an Illumina HiSeq 2000. Genomic DNA was used as template for profiling of TCR beta VDJ combinations and CDR3 sequences. Through fastp at Q25 and MiXCR, TCRdb rebuilt clones from the public reads, retaining in-frame beta chains. Rows with one shared CDR3 protein collapse into an entry with the most common genes and DNA. The sample contains roughly 200,000 distinct CDR3 sequences, roughly three fifths of them found a single time. The ten largest clonotypes hold about 44% of the sample. Expansion of CD8+CD57+ cells had been shown by flow cytometry in the patients chosen for sequencing. The sequenced material came from sorted CD4+, CD8+, or CD8+CD57+ T cells (not recorded which) from PBMCs. These receptors came from a human donor with aplastic anemia.

The CDR3 DNA is TGTGCCAGCAGCTTAAACCCGGGAATCGTAAACTATGGCTACACCTTC. The encoded protein is CASSLNPGIVNYGYTF. V gene TRBV7-2 combines with J gene TRBJ1-2, with D unresolved. The V gene lost 2 bases and the J gene lost 2 bases, with 15 bases spanning the gap. CDR1 and CDR2 from the germline V gene are SGHTA and FQGNSA. The length of the CDR3 is 16 residues. Drawing the rest from reference TRBV7-2 and TRBJ1-2, the complete variable domain is GAGVSQSPSNKVTEKGKDVELRCDPISGHTALYWYRQSLGQGLEFLIYFQGNSAPDKSGLPSDRFSAERTGGSVSTLTIQRTQQEDSAVYLCASSLNPGIVNYGYTFGSGTRLTVV.

The CDR3 loop is CSARDRNGVVGETQYF. CDR3 DNA: TGCAGTGCTAGAGATCGTAACGGCGTAGTCGGAGAGACCCAGTACTTC. This rearrangement joins TRBV20-1 to TRBJ2-5; D unresolved. This CDR3 is 16 amino acids long. The germline V gene has CDR1 DFQATT and CDR2 SNEGSKA (reference sequence). V was pared by 0 bases and J by 4 bases, with 18 bases between.

This clonotype was observed many times. This rearrangement joins TRBV7-9 to TRBJ1-2; 7 nucleotides agree with TRBD1. Germline-derived CDR1 and CDR2 are SEHNR and FQNEAQ (reference sequence). The ends lost 5 bases at V and 4 bases at J; junction bases unmatched: 4. The CDR3 covers 13 residues. This CDR3 is CASSDNRGYGYTF. CDR3 nucleotide sequence: TGTGCCAGCAGCGACAACAGGGGCTATGGCTACACCTTC.

Comment on this clonotype: The junction and the germline gene differ at one end; a read error may be behind it. The rearrangement uses TRBV10-3 and TRBJ1-1; D may be TRBD1 (5 bases). CDR1 is ENHRY and CDR2 is SYGVKD in the germline V gene. CDR3 size: 14 residues. The CDR3 bases are TGTGCCGTCAGTGATAGGGGTATGGTGGCTGAAGCTTTCTTT. This gives the protein CAVSDRGMVAEAFF.

This clonotype came up a few times. This chain uses TRBV15 with TRBJ1-2; D remains ambiguous. The CDR3 covers 15 residues. Per the germline V gene, CDR1 is LNHNV and CDR2 is YYDKDF (reference sequence). V was trimmed by 8 bases and J by 0 bases, leaving 16 bases between them. The CDR3 bases are TGTGCCACCTCCTCCCCGGGTACCGCTAACTATGGCTACACCTTC. Amino acid sequence: CATSSPGTANYGYTF.

In its sample, this clonotype was seen many times. The chain is built from TRBV13 and TRBJ1-2, with 9 positions matching TRBD1. The CDR3 contains 15 residues. Germline assignment: CDR1 PRHDT and CDR2 FYEKMQ (reference sequence). With V trimmed by 3 bases and J by 3 bases, 5 bases remained unmatched. This CDR3 reads CASSLGQGLDYGYTF. For the CDR3, the DNA is TGTGCCAGCAGCTTGGGACAGGGTCTTGACTATGGCTACACCTTC.

In this sample, this clonotype turned up once. The chain carries TRBV20-1 and TRBJ2-3; no clear D. This CDR3 region has 13 residues. V was cut by 6 bases and J by 2 bases, with 12 bases left in between. Germline CDR1 and CDR2: DFQATT and SNEGSKA (reference sequence). CDR3 sequence reads: CSANGLNTDTQYF. In DNA form, the CDR3 reads TGCAGTGCGAACGGGCTGAACACAGATACGCAGTATTTT.

The rearrangement uses TRBV20-1 and TRBJ1-1; no firm D call. Per germline, CDR1 DFQATT and CDR2 SNEGSKA (reference sequence). V lost 6 bases to trimming and J lost 2 bases, with 10 bases between them. The CDR3 contains 12 residues. The CDR3: CSAPRDNTEAFF. CDR3 DNA: TGCAGTGCCCCTCGCGACAACACTGAAGCTTTCTTT.

This clonotype was detected ten times or more. The V and J genes are TRBV7-9 and TRBJ2-7; D is ambiguous. Germline CDR1 SEHNR, CDR2 FQNEAQ (reference sequence). There are 13 residues in the CDR3. Deletions cut 0 bases from V and 1 base from J, with 4 bases between. CDR3 protein: CASSLARSYEQYF. In nucleotides, the CDR3 is TGTGCCAGCAGCTTAGCACGATCCTACGAGCAGTACTTC.

The chain carries TRBV20-1 and TRBJ1-5, with D hard to call. The CDR3 has 15 amino acids. Germline V gives CDR1 DFQATT, CDR2 SNEGSKA (reference sequence). V gave up 0 bases and J gave up 4 bases, with 13 bases separating them. For the CDR3, the DNA is TGCAGTGCTAGAGATCCCAACAGAGGGAATCAGCCCCAGCATTTT. Protein product: CSARDPNRGNQPQHF.

The V call is TRBV7-2, the J call TRBJ2-1, with D maybe TRBD2 (5 bases). Germline CDR1 SGHTA, CDR2 FQGNSA. V was clipped by 1 base and J by 0 bases, with 16 bases between them. The CDR3 runs 18 residues. CDR3 coding DNA: TGTGCCAGCAGCTTAGTACCGGGCGGGTTTGGCTCCTACAATGAGCAGTTCTTC. Protein product: CASSLVPGGFGSYNEQFF.

The rearrangement links TRBV19 to TRBJ1-2; D possibly corresponds to TRBD1 (6 bases). Germline values: CDR1 LNHDA, CDR2 SQIVND (reference sequence). The CDR3 has 15 amino acids. V lost 5 bases, J lost 0 bases, and 13 bases lay in between. The CDR3: CASSEHRDSNYGYTF. For the CDR3, the DNA is TGTGCCAGTAGTGAACACAGGGATTCTAACTATGGCTACACCTTC.

The chain is built from TRBV5-1 and TRBJ1-4; D may be TRBD1 (6 bases). Trimming pared 0 bases from V and 6 bases from J, leaving 12 bases between. Germline assignment: CDR1 SGHRS and CDR2 YFSETQ. There are 15 residues in the CDR3. CDR3 region: CASSLGRQEHEKLFF. The CDR3 DNA is TGCGCCAGCAGCTTGGGACGACAGGAACATGAAAAACTGTTTTTT.

As for this clonotype: A junction end diverges from the germline sequence, so it may reflect a read error. The J gene is TRBJ1-6, the V gene TRBV20-1, with unresolved D. The CDR3 is made up of 14 amino acids. CDR1 DFQATT and CDR2 SNEGSKA come from the germline V gene (reference sequence). The CDR3 sequence: CSAARGGGGSPLRF. The CDR3 DNA is TGCAGTGCCGCACGGGGAGGTGGAGGATCACCCCTCCGCTTT.